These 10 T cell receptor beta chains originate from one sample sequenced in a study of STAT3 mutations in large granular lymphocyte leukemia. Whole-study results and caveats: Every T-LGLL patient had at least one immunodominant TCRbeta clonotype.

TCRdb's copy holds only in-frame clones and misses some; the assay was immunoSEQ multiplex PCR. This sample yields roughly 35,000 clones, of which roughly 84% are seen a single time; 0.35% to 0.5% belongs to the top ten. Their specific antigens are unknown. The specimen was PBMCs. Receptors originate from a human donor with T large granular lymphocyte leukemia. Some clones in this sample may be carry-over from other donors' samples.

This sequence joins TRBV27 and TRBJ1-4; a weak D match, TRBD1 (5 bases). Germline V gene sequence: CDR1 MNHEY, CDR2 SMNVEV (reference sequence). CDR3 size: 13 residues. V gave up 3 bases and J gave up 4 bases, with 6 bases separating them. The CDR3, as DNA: TGTGCCAGCAGTTTCCAGGGTAATGAAAAACTGTTTTTT. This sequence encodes CASSFQGNEKLFF.

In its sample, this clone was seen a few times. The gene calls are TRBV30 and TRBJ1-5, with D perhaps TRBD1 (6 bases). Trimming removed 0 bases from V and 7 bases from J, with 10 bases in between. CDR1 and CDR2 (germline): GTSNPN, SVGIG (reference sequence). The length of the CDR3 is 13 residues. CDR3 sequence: CAWSVGGRQPQHF. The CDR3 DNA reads TGTGCCTGGAGTGTGGGGGGCAGGCAGCCCCAGCATTTT.

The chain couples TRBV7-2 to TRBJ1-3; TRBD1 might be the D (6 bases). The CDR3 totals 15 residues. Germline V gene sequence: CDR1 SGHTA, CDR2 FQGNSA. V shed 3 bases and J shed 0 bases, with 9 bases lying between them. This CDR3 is CASSLVGASGNTIYF. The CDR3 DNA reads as TGTGCCAGCAGCTTGGTGGGGGCCTCTGGAAACACCATATATTTT.

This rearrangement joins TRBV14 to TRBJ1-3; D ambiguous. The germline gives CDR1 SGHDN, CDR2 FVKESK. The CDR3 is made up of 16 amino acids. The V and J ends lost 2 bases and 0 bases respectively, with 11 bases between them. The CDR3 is CASSQRIQLSGNTIYF. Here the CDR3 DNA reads TGTGCCAGCAGCCAAAGAATCCAGCTCTCTGGAAACACCATATATTTT.

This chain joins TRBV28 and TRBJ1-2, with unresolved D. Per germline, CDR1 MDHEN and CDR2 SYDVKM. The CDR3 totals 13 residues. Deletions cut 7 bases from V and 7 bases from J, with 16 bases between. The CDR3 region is CASIPRAGIGYTF. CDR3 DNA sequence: TGTGCCAGCATCCCTCGGGCGGGGATTGGCTACACCTTC.

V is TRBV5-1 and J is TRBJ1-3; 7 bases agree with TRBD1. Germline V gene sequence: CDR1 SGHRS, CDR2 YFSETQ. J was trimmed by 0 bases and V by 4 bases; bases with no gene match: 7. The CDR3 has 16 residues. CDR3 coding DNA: TGCGCCAGCAGCAGAGGACAGGCGAACTCTGGAAACACCATATATTTT. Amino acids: CASSRGQANSGNTIYF.

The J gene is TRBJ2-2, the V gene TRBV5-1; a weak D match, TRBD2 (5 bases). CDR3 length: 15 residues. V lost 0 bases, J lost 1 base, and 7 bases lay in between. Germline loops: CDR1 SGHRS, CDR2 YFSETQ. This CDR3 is CASSLERENTGELFF. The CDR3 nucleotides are TGCGCCAGCAGCTTGGAACGGGAGAACACCGGGGAGCTGTTTTTT.

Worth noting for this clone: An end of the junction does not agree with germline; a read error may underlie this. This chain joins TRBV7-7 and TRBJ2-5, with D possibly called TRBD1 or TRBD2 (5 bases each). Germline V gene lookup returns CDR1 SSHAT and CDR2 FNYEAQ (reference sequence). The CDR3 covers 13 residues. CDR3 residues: CASSSGPQETQYF. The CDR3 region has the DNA TGTGCTAGCAGCTCGGGACCGCAAGAGACCCAGTACTTC.

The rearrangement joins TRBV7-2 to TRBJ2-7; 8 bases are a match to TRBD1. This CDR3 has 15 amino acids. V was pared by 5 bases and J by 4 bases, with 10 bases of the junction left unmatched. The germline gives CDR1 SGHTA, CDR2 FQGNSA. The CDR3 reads CASSPALDRGYEQYF. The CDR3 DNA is TGTGCCAGCAGCCCAGCCCTAGACAGGGGATACGAGCAGTACTTC.

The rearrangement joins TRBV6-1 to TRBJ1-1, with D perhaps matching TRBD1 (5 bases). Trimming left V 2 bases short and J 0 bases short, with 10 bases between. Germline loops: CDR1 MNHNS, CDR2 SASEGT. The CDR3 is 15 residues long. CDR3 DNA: TGTGCCAGCAGTGAATTGCAGGGCCTGAACACTGAAGCTTTCTTT. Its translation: CASSELQGLNTEAFF.